These 12 T cell receptor beta chains were all obtained from the same sample, sequenced in a study of human T cells and chemical hapten exposure. Specified time point: healthy volunteer bleed at 2 weeks. Unseparated into fractions, whole blood served as the source from which total RNA was extracted. TCRdb passed the RACE reads through MiXCR, listing each CDR3 protein once. Here the sample spans over 45,000 distinct CDR3 sequences, about 4.5% being singletons. Material for sequencing was whole blood. Receptors were obtained from a female donor in good health. Some clones in this sample may be carry-over from other donors' samples.

This clonotype showed up many times. This chain connects TRBV5-1 to TRBJ2-5; D is unclear. The V end was cut by 5 bases, the J end by 1 base, with 6 bases between. Looked up from germline, CDR1 is SGHRS and CDR2 is YFSETQ. This CDR3 contains 12 residues. CDR3 amino acids: CASRRRQETQYF. CDR3 in DNA: TGCGCCAGCAGGCGACGCCAAGAGACCCAGTACTTC.

About this clonotype: A much larger clone differs from this one at a single base, so this may be a read error. The CDR3 DNA sequence: TGCAGCGTTGATCTTCGGGACCTGGGGTACGATGAGCAGTTCTTC. It is translated as CSVDLRDLGYDEQFF. This chain connects TRBV29-1 to TRBJ2-1; the D call may be TRBD1 or TRBD2 (5 bases each). The CDR3 sequence is 15 residues long. Germline V gives CDR1 SQVTM, CDR2 ANQGSEA. V was pared by 3 bases and J by 8 bases, with 20 bases between.

This clonotype occurred many times. The chain is built from TRBV27 and TRBJ2-2; D is unresolved. V shed 5 bases and J shed 4 bases, with 14 bases lying between them. CDR3 size: 15 residues. CDR1 MNHEY and CDR2 SMNVEV come from the germline V gene (reference sequence). The CDR3 coding sequence is TGTGCCAGCAGTCTAGGTCCGACTCCCACCGGGGAGCTGTTTTTT. The encoded protein is CASSLGPTPTGELFF.

This clonotype turned up a few times. This sequence joins TRBV12-3 or TRBV12-4 and TRBJ1-2; the D is unclear. The CDR3 runs 11 residues. The V end lost 5 bases, the J end lost 6 bases, and 7 bases lay between the germline ends. The CDR3 nucleotides are TGTGCCAGCAGTCGAGGGCATGGCTACACCTTC. This translates into CASSRGHGYTF.

The chain combines TRBV6-4 with TRBJ1-1; D is unclear. V lost 4 bases to trimming and J lost 4 bases, with 13 bases between them. The CDR3 covers 14 residues. Germline-derived CDR1 and CDR2 are MRHNA and SNTAGT. The CDR3 coding sequence is TGTGCCAGCAGTGCTGGGCCCAGAAGCACTGAAGCTTTCTTT. Its translation is CASSAGPRSTEAFF.

This clonotype occurred many times. The chain has TRBV5-1 and TRBJ1-4; no firm D call. This CDR3 contains 15 residues. Germline V CDR1 and CDR2: SGHRS, YFSETQ. The ends were cut back, 0 bases at V and 6 bases at J, with 12 bases in the middle. In DNA form, the CDR3 reads TGCGCCAGCAGCTTGGCCTTAGCAGAGTATGAAAAACTGTTTTTT. It specifies CASSLALAEYEKLFF.

This clonotype occurred many times. The V and J genes are TRBV7-9 and TRBJ2-7; D gene unclear. Germline-derived CDR1 and CDR2 are SEHNR and FQNEAQ (reference sequence). The CDR3 has 14 residues. V was cut by 5 bases and J by 2 bases, with 13 bases left in between. In DNA, the CDR3 is TGTGCCAGCAGCCGATCCCCGGCCCCCTACGAGCAGTACTTC. This encodes CASSRSPAPYEQYF. The variable domain in full, with the rest retrieved from reference TRBV7-9 and TRBJ2-7, is DTGVSQNPRHKITKRGQNVTFRCDPISEHNRLYWYRQTLGQGPEFLTYFQNEAQLEKSRLLSDRFSAERPKGSFSTLEIQRTEQGDSAMYLCASSRSPAPYEQYFGPGTRLTVT.

This clonotype was counted ten times or more. The chain carries TRBV4-1 and TRBJ2-5; tentative D call: TRBD2 (6 bases). This CDR3 has 18 amino acids. The ends were cut back, 1 base at V and 1 base at J, with 19 bases in the middle. The germline CDR1 and CDR2 sequences are MGHRA and YSYEKL. This chain's CDR3 is CASSQGTGAGRVQETQYF. CDR3 nucleotides: TGCGCCAGCAGCCAAGGGACCGGAGCGGGCCGGGTCCAAGAGACCCAGTACTTC.

This clonotype was counted ten times or more. The rearrangement links TRBV2 to TRBJ2-2; 7 bases are shared with TRBD2. Looked up from germline, CDR1 is SNHLY and CDR2 is FYNNEI. V dropped 2 bases and J dropped 6; count of bases not matched to a gene: 6. The CDR3 totals 15 residues. CDR3 DNA: TGTGCCAGCAGTGAACGACTAGCCGCCGCCGGGGAGCTGTTTTTT. As protein: CASSERLAAAGELFF.

This clonotype was counted ten times or more. This sequence joins TRBV6-5 and TRBJ1-2, with a possible D match to TRBD1 (6 bases). V lost 7 bases to trimming and J lost 3 bases, with 15 bases between them. The CDR3 is 14 amino acids. In germline, CDR1 is MNHEY, CDR2 SVGAGI. This CDR3 is CASTRGQLDYGYTF. The CDR3, as DNA: TGTGCCAGCACCAGAGGACAGTTAGACTATGGCTACACCTTC.

This clonotype was found a few times. The chain uses TRBV3-1 and TRBJ1-5; TRBD1 might be the D (5 bases). Germline CDR1 LGHDT, CDR2 YNNKEL (reference sequence). V lost 5 bases to trimming and J lost 1 base, with 9 bases between them. The CDR3 has 14 residues. The CDR3 DNA is TGTGCCAGCAGCGGGGCAGGGAGCAATCAGCCCCAGCATTTT. It yields the protein CASSGAGSNQPQHF. Filled out from reference TRBV3-1 and TRBJ1-5, the complete variable domain reads DTAVSQTPKYLVTQMGNDKSIKCEQNLGHDTMYWYKQDSKKFLKIMFSYNNKELIINETVPNRFSPKSPDKAHLNLHINSLELGDSAVYFCASSGAGSNQPQHFGDGTRLSIL.

The sample holds many counts of this clonotype. The chain links TRBV29-1 to TRBJ2-7, with TRBD1 matching 7 bases. Trimming took 5 bases from V and 4 from J; bases not matched to a gene: 11. The CDR3 is 14 residues long. Germline V lookup: CDR1 SQVTM, CDR2 ANQGSEA. The CDR3 DNA reads TGCAGCGTTATTTCCGGGACAGCGAAATACGAGCAGTACTTC. Its protein product is CSVISGTAKYEQYF.